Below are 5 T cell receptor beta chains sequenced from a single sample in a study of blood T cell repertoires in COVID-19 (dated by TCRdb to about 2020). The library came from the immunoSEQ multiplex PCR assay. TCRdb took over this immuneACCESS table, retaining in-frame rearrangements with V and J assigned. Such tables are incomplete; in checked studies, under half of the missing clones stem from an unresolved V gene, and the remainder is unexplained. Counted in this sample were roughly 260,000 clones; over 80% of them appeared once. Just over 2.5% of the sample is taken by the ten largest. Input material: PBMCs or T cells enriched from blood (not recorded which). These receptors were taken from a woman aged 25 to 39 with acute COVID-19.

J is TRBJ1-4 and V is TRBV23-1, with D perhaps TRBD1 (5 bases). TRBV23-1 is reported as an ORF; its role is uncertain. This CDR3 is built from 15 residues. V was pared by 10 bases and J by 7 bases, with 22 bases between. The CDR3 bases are TGCGCCACATGGACAAAGGGCGTCGACAGTGAAAAACTGTTTTTT. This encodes CATWTKGVDSEKLFF.

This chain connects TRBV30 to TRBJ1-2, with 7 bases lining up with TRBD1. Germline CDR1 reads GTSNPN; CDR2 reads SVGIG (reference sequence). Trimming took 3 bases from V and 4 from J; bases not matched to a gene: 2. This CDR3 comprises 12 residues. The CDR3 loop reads CAWRGTAYGYTF. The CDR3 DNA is TGTGCCTGGAGGGGGACAGCCTATGGCTACACCTTC. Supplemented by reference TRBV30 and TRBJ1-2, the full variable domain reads SQTIHQWPATLVQPVGSPLSLECTVEGTSNPNLYWYRQAAGRGLQLLFYSVGIGQISSEVPQNLSASRPQDRQFILSSKKLLLSDSGFYLCAWRGTAYGYTFGSGTRLTVV.

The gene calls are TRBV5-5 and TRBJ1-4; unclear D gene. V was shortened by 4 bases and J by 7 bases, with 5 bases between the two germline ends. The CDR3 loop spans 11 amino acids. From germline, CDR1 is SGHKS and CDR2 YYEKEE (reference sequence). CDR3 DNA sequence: TGTGCCAGCAGCATAGCTGAAAAACTGTTTTTT. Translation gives CASSIAEKLFF.

DNA for the CDR3: TGTGCCAGCAGCCAGACAGGGGACTATAACTATGGCTACACCTTC. Amino acids: CASSQTGDYNYGYTF. The chain carries TRBV14 and TRBJ1-2; 8 bases line up with TRBD1. V lost 3 bases, J lost 1 base, and 4 bases stayed unmatched. Germline V gene data show CDR1 as SGHDN and CDR2 as FVKESK. This CDR3 has 15 amino acids.

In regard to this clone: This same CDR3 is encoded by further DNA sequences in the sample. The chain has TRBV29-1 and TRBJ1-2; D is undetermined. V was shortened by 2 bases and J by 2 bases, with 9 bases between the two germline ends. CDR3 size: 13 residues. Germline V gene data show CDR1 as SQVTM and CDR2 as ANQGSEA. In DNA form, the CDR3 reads TGCAGCGTTGAATCCGGGAGCAACTATGGCTACACCTTC. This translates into CSVESGSNYGYTF.